These 14 T cell receptor beta chains share one sample of origin, sequenced in a study of cytotoxic CD8 clonotypes in ibrutinib-treated CLL. The data were produced by immunoSEQ multiplex PCR, yet TCRdb's version contains in-frame clones alone and is incomplete. The sample lists thousands of clones; approximately 79% were seen once. The sequences come from PBMCs, collected before ibrutinib treatment. Receptor source: a human donor with chronic lymphocytic leukemia.

There are a few counts of this clone. The chain couples TRBV29-1 to TRBJ2-3, with 9 bases aligning to TRBD1. Germline CDR1 SQVTM, CDR2 ANQGSEA. Unmatched junction bases numbered 13, after V lost 5 bases and J lost 4 bases. CDR3 length: 16 amino acids. The CDR3 bases are TGCAGCGTTTTGGACCGGGACAGGGTAGGTGCAGATACGCAGTATTTT. Translated: CSVLDRDRVGADTQYF.

The CDR3 DNA reads TGTGCCAGCAGCTTAACCACACTAGCGGGAGGACAATACAATGAGCAGTTCTTC. Protein sequence: CASSLTTLAGGQYNEQFF. This sequence joins TRBV5-6 and TRBJ2-1, with TRBD2 identical over 12 bases. The CDR3 loop spans 18 amino acids. Germline CDR1 SGHDT, CDR2 YYEEEE. The J segment lost 4 bases and the V segment lost 2 bases, leaving 10 bases of the junction unmatched.

The rearrangement joins TRBV7-2 to TRBJ2-2; D unresolved. The germline gives CDR1 SGHTA, CDR2 FQGNSA. With 5 bases removed from V and 4 bases from J, the gap between germline ends came to 14 bases. The CDR3 has 15 residues. The CDR3 nucleotides are TGTGCCAGCAGCCCATTCGTAGGCCGCACCGGGGAGCTGTTTTTT. As protein: CASSPFVGRTGELFF.

V usage is TRBV28 and J usage is TRBJ2-1, with 7 bases matching TRBD1. With V trimmed by 5 bases and J by 9 bases, 10 bases remained unmatched. Germline CDR1 MDHEN, CDR2 SYDVKM. The CDR3 extends over 14 amino acids. The CDR3 spells CASSPHDRVGEQFF. The DNA for the CDR3 is TGTGCCAGCAGTCCTCATGACAGGGTAGGTGAGCAGTTCTTC.

The chain has TRBV9 and TRBJ2-1; unclear D gene. The germline gives CDR1 SGDLS, CDR2 YYNGEE. The V gene lost 4 bases and the J gene lost 4 bases, with 3 bases spanning the gap. This CDR3 is built from 11 residues. In DNA, the CDR3 is TGTGCCAGCAGCAATTACAATGAGCAGTTCTTC. It codes for CASSNYNEQFF.

Comment on this clone: Distinct nucleotide sequences in the sample also encode this CDR3. The V call is TRBV2, the J call TRBJ1-2; unclear D gene. Trimming removed 5 bases at V and 4 bases at J, with 20 bases between. Germline V lookup: CDR1 SNHLY, CDR2 FYNNEI. CDR3 length: 16 residues. CDR3 loop: CASSKVVYRWTYGYTF. As DNA, the CDR3 is TGTGCCAGCAGTAAAGTGGTTTACCGATGGACCTATGGCTACACCTTC. Complete variable domain (other parts from reference TRBV2 and TRBJ1-2): EPEVTQTPSHQVTQMGQEVILRCVPISNHLYFYWYRQILGQKVEFLVSFYNNEISEKSEIFDDQFSVERPDGSNFTLKIRSTKLEDSAMYFCASSKVVYRWTYGYTFGSGTRLTVV.

In nucleotides, the CDR3 is TGTGCCAGCAGTTCCAGTTGGGGACAGGGGGATCAGCCCCAGCATTTT. This codes for CASSSSWGQGDQPQHF. The gene calls are TRBV6-6 and TRBJ1-5; 11 bases match TRBD1. V was pared by 4 bases and J by 5 bases, with 7 bases of the junction left unmatched. Per the germline V gene, CDR1 is MNHNY and CDR2 is SVGAGI (reference sequence). This CDR3 comprises 16 residues.

This chain joins TRBV7-3 and TRBJ2-3, with no clear D. This CDR3 has 13 residues. Trimming cost V 5 bases and J 2 bases, with 8 bases left between them. The germline CDR1 and CDR2 sequences are SGHTA and FQGTGA. CDR3 bases: TGTGCCAGCAGCCTACATAACACAGATACGCAGTATTTT. It translates to CASSLHNTDTQYF.

V and J are TRBV29-1 and TRBJ1-1; 8 bases map to TRBD1. The CDR3 loop spans 13 amino acids. Germline CDR1 and CDR2: SQVTM and ANQGSEA. V was clipped by 5 bases and J by 8 bases; unmatched bases: 10. CDR3 sequence (DNA): TGCAGCGTTTATCCCCAGGGGGCAGGGGAAGCTTTCTTT. Its translation: CSVYPQGAGEAFF.

In this sample, this clone turned up a few times. The chain carries TRBV5-6 and TRBJ1-3; D might be TRBD1 (5 bases). The CDR3 is 16 amino acids. V was pared by 4 bases and J by 4 bases, with 18 bases between. The germline V gene encodes CDR1 SGHDT and CDR2 YYEEEE. This CDR3 is CASSNSDSLVGNTIYF. The CDR3 DNA follows: TGTGCCAGCAGCAACTCCGACAGCCTCGTCGGAAACACCATATATTTT.

The rearrangement joins TRBV7-9 to TRBJ2-3; D may be TRBD2 (6 bases). Trimming cost V 1 base and J 3 bases, with 11 bases left between them. CDR1 SEHNR and CDR2 FQNEAQ come from the germline V gene (reference sequence). CDR3 size: 15 residues. The CDR3 spells CASSLDGGMTDTQYF. The CDR3 nucleotides read TGTGCCAGCAGCTTAGACGGCGGGATGACAGATACGCAGTATTTT.

The rearrangement links TRBV5-4 to TRBJ2-3; D unresolved. The length of the CDR3 is 15 residues. Trimming cost V 6 bases and J 6 bases, with 20 bases left between them. CDR1 and CDR2 from the germline V gene are SGHNT and YYREEE (reference sequence). CDR3 protein: CASNIYGPTQDTQYF. CDR3 bases: TGTGCCAGCAACATTTACGGCCCCACACAGGATACGCAGTATTTT.

This clone was found a few times. The genes are TRBV6-5 and TRBJ1-1, with D possibly matching TRBD1 (6 bases). V lost 10 bases and J lost 4, with 16 bases in between. This CDR3 contains 13 residues. Germline CDR1 MNHEY, CDR2 SVGAGI. In DNA, the CDR3 is TGTGCCATCTTTACAGGGAGTGGCACTGAAGCTTTCTTT. Protein: CAIFTGSGTEAFF.

This chain links TRBV19 with TRBJ1-2; TRBD1 agrees at 9 bases. This CDR3 comprises 13 residues. With V trimmed by 11 bases and J by 4 bases, 8 bases remained unmatched. Germline loops: CDR1 LNHDA, CDR2 SQIVND (reference sequence). CDR3 nucleotides: TGTGCCGGCGGGACAGGGCTTGGCTATGGCTACACCTTC. This sequence encodes CAGGTGLGYGYTF. The full variable domain, rest sourced from reference TRBV19 and TRBJ1-2, is DGGITQSPKYLFRKEGQNVTLSCEQNLNHDAMYWYRQDPGQGLRLIYYSQIVNDFQKGDIAEGYSVSREKKESFPLTVTSAQKNPTAFYLCAGGTGLGYGYTFGSGTRLTVV.